This T cell receptor beta chain comes out of a study of post-analysis software for immune sequencing data. General study points: Patients used four to six TRBV segments, including TRBV5-6, TRBV5-1 and TRBV20-1, more often than controls.

Unique-molecular-identifier-tagged TCR beta cDNA libraries were used. TCRdb processed the PCR reads anew with MiXCR; each CDR3 protein has one entry. The data contain around 700,000 distinct CDR3 sequences, around 64% of them seen just once; the ten biggest clones take up 10% to 12%. Note on this clonotype: What it binds is not known.

V was cut by 7 bases and J by 3 bases, with 9 bases left in between. Germline V lookup: CDR1 MGHDK, CDR2 SYGVNS. The CDR3 consists of 12 residues. Material: blood. This chain links TRBV25-1 with TRBJ1-1; no firm D call. The receptor was isolated from a girl aged 2 to 10 with multiple sclerosis. CDR3 DNA sequence: TGTGCCAGCATAGGGATGGACACTGAAGCTTTCTTT. Amino acid sequence: CASIGMDTEAFF.